This entry features one TCR beta chain sequence. This sample is part of a study of CD8 T cells in Susac syndrome. V lost 0 bases and J 1 base, leaving 21 bases between the germline ends. The CDR3 consists of 18 residues. CDR1 and CDR2 from the germline V gene are DFQATT and SNEGSKA (reference sequence). cDNA came from around 0.54 to 1 ug RNA primed by random hexamers. Via MiXCR, TCRdb re-called the immunoSEQ multiplex PCR reads, giving one row per CDR3 protein. The repertoire includes about 190,000 distinct CDR3 sequences, just under 95% of them detected once, and around 0.16% sits in the top ten. The source of this sequence is a human donor with Susac syndrome. The rearrangement uses TRBV20-1 and TRBJ1-1, with TRBD1 as a possible D gene (6 bases). The sequenced material came from CD8+ T cells from PBMCs. This CDR3 is CSARDPGGGHYRNTEAFF. In nucleotides, the CDR3 is TGCAGTGCTAGAGACCCCGGTGGGGGACACTACCGGAACACTGAAGCTTTCTTT.